The entry below gives a single T cell receptor (beta chain) sequence along with its context. The data are from a study of memory CD4+ T cells and cytomegalovirus serostatus. The sort gate was single viable CD3+CD4+CD8-CD45RO+ cells for memory CD4+ T cells. CMV serostatus came from serum IgG against pp150, pp28, p38, p52. Positive selection with CD4 microbeads enriched total CD4+ T cells. Method: immunoSEQ multiplex PCR; TCRdb's copy keeps in-frame clones and lacks some. The sample comprises under 55,000 clones, over 60% of which are singletons, and about 1.3% rests with the top ten. In germline, CDR1 is LNHDA, CDR2 SQIVND (reference sequence). V gave up 5 bases and J gave up 7 bases; unmatched junction bases: 15. The CDR3 loop spans 17 amino acids.

Sequenced input: memory CD4+ T cells from blood. This clonotype was sampled from an adult in good health and CMV-seropositive. The chain couples TRBV19 to TRBJ1-1, with TRBD1 matching 11 bases. The CDR3 protein is CASSPALDRGRRGEAFF. In DNA, the CDR3 is TGTGCCAGTAGTCCTGCCCTGGACAGGGGGCGAAGAGGTGAAGCTTTCTTT.